This TCR beta chain originates from a study of blood T cell repertoires in COVID-19. Authors' processing steps: The authors estimated nucleated cell counts from reference gene primer amplification. Libraries were prepared by immunoSEQ multiplex PCR; TCRdb keeps only in-frame clonotypes and omits some of them. The DNA gave D and trimming, while V, J and clone size come from that table. This table holds more than 70,000 clones, just over 85% found once. The CDR3 is 15 residues long. Germline V CDR1 and CDR2: MDHEN, SYDVKM. Trimming took off 2 bases at V and 0 bases at J, with 8 bases between the two ends.

Material for sequencing was peripheral blood. The receptor was derived from a woman aged 80 or over in a cohort sampled during active or convalescent COVID-19. This sequence joins TRBV28 and TRBJ2-1, with TRBD1 as a possible D gene (6 bases). The CDR3 is CASSLRDTSYNEQFF. CDR3 nucleotides: TGTGCCAGCAGTTTACGGGACACCTCCTACAATGAGCAGTTCTTC.